The 9 T cell receptor beta chains given below trace back to one sample, sequenced in a study of identifying expanded T cells in peripheral blood. This table comes from immunoSEQ multiplex PCR, and its TCRdb copy is limited to in-frame clones, with some not included. The sample includes 100,000 or so clones, about 91% of them seen just once. The sample comprised blood. All receptors derive from a person aged 18 to 69 in good health.

V is TRBV6-5 and J is TRBJ2-7; 7 bases map to TRBD2. The CDR3 spans 14 residues. Germline V gives CDR1 MNHEY, CDR2 SVGAGI. The trim removed 7 bases at V and 3 bases at J, leaving 9 bases unmatched. CDR3 protein: CASTTGRGGYEQYF. CDR3 DNA: TGTGCCAGCACCACGGGGAGGGGCGGCTACGAGCAGTACTTC.

The rearrangement links TRBV5-1 to TRBJ2-2, with a tentative D call TRBD1 (5 bases). Per the germline V gene, CDR1 is SGHRS and CDR2 is YFSETQ. V shed 6 bases and J shed 6 bases, with 18 bases lying between them. The CDR3 has 15 residues. In nucleotides, the CDR3 is TGCGCCAGCAATCACAGGCCCCATGTACCCGGGGAGCTGTTTTTT. Translating gives CASNHRPHVPGELFF.

The genes are TRBV6-5 and TRBJ1-3; D remains ambiguous. Germline V gene sequence: CDR1 MNHEY, CDR2 SVGAGI. V shed 2 bases and J shed 3 bases, with 5 bases lying between them. The CDR3 consists of 13 residues. The CDR3 loop reads CASSYEGGNTIYF. The CDR3 nucleotides are TGTGCCAGCAGTTACGAGGGTGGAAACACCATATATTTT.

This chain connects TRBV15 to TRBJ1-3; D uncertain. Trimming took 4 bases from V and 0 from J, leaving 7 bases between them. Germline CDR1 reads LNHNV; CDR2 reads YYDKDF (reference sequence). The CDR3 is 14 residues long. CDR3 amino acids: CATSIDYSGNTIYF. CDR3 nucleotides: TGTGCCACCAGCATCGACTACTCTGGAAACACCATATATTTT.

The V call is TRBV7-6, the J call TRBJ1-3, with 7 positions matching TRBD1. Germline loops: CDR1 SGHVS, CDR2 FNYEAQ. The V gene end was trimmed by 1 base and the J gene end by 3 bases; junction bases not matched to a gene: 9. The CDR3 length is 17 residues. Here the CDR3 reads CASSLEGAGMFGNTIYF. The DNA of the CDR3 is TGTGCCAGCAGCTTAGAGGGGGCGGGGATGTTTGGAAACACCATATATTTT. The entire variable domain, with the rest obtained from reference TRBV7-6 and TRBJ1-3, is as follows: GAGVSQSPRYKVTKRGQDVALRCDPISGHVSLYWYRQALGQGPEFLTYFNYEAQQDKSGLPNDRFSAERPEGSISTLTIQRTEQRDSAMYRCASSLEGAGMFGNTIYFGEGSWLTVV.

CDR3 amino acids: CASSLETGSLGSPLHF. The CDR3 DNA follows: TGTGCCAGCAGCTTAGAGACAGGGTCCCTAGGTTCACCCCTCCACTTT. The genes are TRBV7-8 and TRBJ1-6, with 7 bases fitting TRBD1. V gave up 1 base and J gave up 9 bases; unmatched junction bases: 9. The germline V gene has CDR1 SGHVS and CDR2 FQNEAQ. The CDR3 contains 16 residues.

This clone showed up just once. This sequence joins TRBV4-2 and TRBJ2-3; D might be TRBD2 (5 bases). The germline gives CDR1 LGHNA, CDR2 YNFKEQ. V was pared by 0 bases and J by 2 bases, with 9 bases between. The CDR3 is made up of 15 amino acids. The CDR3 region has the DNA TGTGCCAGCAGCCAAGAAACTAGTAACACAGATACGCAGTATTTT. Protein product: CASSQETSNTDTQYF.

The V and J genes are TRBV14 and TRBJ1-6; no clear D. Trimming took 0 bases from V and 10 from J, leaving 10 bases between them. In germline, CDR1 is SGHDN, CDR2 FVKESK. CDR3 length equals 14 residues. Written as DNA, the CDR3 is TGTGCCAGCAGCCAAGATCATCCGAGCTCACCCCTCCACTTT. Translation gives CASSQDHPSSPLHF.

V gene TRBV10-3 combines with J gene TRBJ2-2; 10 bases are shared with TRBD2. The junction had 5 bases not matched to a gene; V was cut back by 4 bases and J by 3 bases. This CDR3 region has 16 residues. Germline V gene lookup returns CDR1 ENHRY and CDR2 SYGVKD. The CDR3 coding sequence is TGTGCCATCAGTGGTACCAGCGGGAGGGACACCGGGGAGCTGTTTTTT. It encodes CAISGTSGRDTGELFF.